This T cell receptor (beta chain) was identified during a study of blood T cell repertoires in COVID-19. Study background: Collection of acute and convalescent COVID-19 samples took place in the United States, Italy and Spain. PBMCs, B-cell-depleted T cells, or T cells were the source of the cDNA or gDNA that made up the material.

Per the original methods: Amplifying reference gene primers gave estimates of nucleated cell counts. The protocol was immunoSEQ multiplex PCR, while the TCRdb copy is restricted to in-frame clones and leaves out a portion. For V, J and clone size, that table is used; D and trimming come from the DNA. The sample has 150,000 to 200,000 clones; 70% to 85% are singletons. This CDR3 has 13 residues. Germline values: CDR1 LNHDA, CDR2 SQIVND (reference sequence). V lost 1 base and J lost 9; bases outside the gene matches: 2. This sequence joins TRBV19 and TRBJ1-1; 10 bases fit TRBD1. Sequenced sample: peripheral blood. The source is a woman over 75 with acute or convalescent COVID-19. The CDR3 sequence: CASSIGQGAQAFF. The CDR3 coding sequence is TGTGCCAGTAGTATAGGACAGGGGGCTCAAGCTTTCTTT.